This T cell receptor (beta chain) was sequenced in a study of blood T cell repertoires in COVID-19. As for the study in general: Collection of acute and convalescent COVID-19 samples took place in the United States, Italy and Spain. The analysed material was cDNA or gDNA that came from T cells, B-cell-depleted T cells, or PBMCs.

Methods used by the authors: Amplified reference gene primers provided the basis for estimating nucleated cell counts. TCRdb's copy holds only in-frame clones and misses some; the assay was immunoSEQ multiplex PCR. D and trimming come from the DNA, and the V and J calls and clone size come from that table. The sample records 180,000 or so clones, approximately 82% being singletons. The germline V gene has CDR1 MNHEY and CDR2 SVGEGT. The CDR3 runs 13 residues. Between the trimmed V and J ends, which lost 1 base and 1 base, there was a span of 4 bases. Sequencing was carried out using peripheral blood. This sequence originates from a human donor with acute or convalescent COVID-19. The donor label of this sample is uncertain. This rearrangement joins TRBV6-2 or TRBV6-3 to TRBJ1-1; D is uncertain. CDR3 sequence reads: CASSYWRNTEAFF. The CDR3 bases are TGTGCCAGCAGTTACTGGAGGAACACTGAAGCTTTCTTT.